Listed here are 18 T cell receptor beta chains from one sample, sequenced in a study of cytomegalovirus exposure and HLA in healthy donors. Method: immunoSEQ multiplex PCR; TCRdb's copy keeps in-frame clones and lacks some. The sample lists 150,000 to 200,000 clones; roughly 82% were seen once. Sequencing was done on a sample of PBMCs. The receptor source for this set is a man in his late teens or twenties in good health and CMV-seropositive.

The CDR3 here is CASSQDIADTQYF. CDR3 DNA sequence: TGTGCCAGCAGCCAAGATATCGCAGATACGCAGTATTTT. The rearrangement joins TRBV4-2 to TRBJ2-3; D is ambiguous. There are 13 residues in the CDR3. The V end lost 0 bases, the J end lost 4 bases, and 5 bases lay between the germline ends. Germline V gene lookup returns CDR1 LGHNA and CDR2 YNFKEQ.

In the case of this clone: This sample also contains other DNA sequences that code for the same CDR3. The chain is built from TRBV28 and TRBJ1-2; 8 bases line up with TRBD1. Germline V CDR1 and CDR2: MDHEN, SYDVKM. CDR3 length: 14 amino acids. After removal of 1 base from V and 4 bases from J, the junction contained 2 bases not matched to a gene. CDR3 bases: TGTGCCAGCAGTTTATCTGGACAGGGCTATGGCTACACCTTC. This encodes CASSLSGQGYGYTF.

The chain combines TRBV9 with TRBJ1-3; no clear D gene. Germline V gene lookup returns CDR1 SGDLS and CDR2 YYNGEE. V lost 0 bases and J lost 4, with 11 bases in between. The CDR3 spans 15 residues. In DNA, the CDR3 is TGTGCCAGCAGCGTAGATACCAGCGCCGGAAACACCATATATTTT. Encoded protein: CASSVDTSAGNTIYF.

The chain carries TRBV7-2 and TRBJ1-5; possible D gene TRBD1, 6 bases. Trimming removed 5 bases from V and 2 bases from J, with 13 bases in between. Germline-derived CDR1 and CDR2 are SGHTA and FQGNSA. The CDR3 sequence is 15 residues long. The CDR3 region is CASSRPDRGNQPQHF. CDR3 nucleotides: TGTGCCAGCAGCAGACCGGACAGAGGCAATCAGCCCCAGCATTTT.

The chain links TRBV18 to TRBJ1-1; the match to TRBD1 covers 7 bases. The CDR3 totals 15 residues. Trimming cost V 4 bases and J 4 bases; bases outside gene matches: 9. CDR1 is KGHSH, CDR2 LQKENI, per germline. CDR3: CASSREDRRGTEAFF. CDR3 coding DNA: TGTGCCAGCTCACGAGAGGACAGGAGGGGCACTGAAGCTTTCTTT.

DNA for the CDR3: TGTGCCTGGAGTGTAATACAGGGGGGGGCAGATACGCAGTATTTT. Translated: CAWSVIQGGADTQYF. V is TRBV30 and J is TRBJ2-3; D might be TRBD1 (8 bases). This CDR3 contains 15 residues. Germline V gives CDR1 GTSNPN, CDR2 SVGIG (reference sequence). V lost 0 bases and J lost 4, with 14 bases in between.

In nucleotides, the CDR3 is TGTGCCACTACAGTCTCTGGAAACACCATATATTTT. The encoded protein is CATTVSGNTIYF. This rearrangement joins TRBV28 to TRBJ1-3; D call uncertain. In germline, CDR1 is MDHEN, CDR2 SYDVKM. The V and J ends lost 10 bases and 0 bases respectively, with 7 bases between them. The CDR3 length is 12 residues.

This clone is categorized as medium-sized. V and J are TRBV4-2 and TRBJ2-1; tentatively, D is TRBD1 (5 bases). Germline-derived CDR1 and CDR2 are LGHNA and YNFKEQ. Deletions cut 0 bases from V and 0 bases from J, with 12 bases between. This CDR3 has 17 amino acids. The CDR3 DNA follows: TGTGCCAGCAGCCAAGAGGGGCCCCAGAGCTCCTACAATGAGCAGTTCTTC. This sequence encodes CASSQEGPQSSYNEQFF.

The CDR3 spells CASRTHKINVRGLAKNIQYF. CDR3 coding DNA: TGCGCCAGCAGAACACACAAAATTAACGTCAGGGGTTTGGCCAAAAACATTCAGTACTTC. The V call is TRBV23-1, the J call TRBJ2-4, with D perhaps matching TRBD1 (6 bases). TRBV23-1 is an open reading frame whose function is uncertain. V was pared by 6 bases and J by 1 base, with 28 bases between. The CDR3 loop spans 20 amino acids.

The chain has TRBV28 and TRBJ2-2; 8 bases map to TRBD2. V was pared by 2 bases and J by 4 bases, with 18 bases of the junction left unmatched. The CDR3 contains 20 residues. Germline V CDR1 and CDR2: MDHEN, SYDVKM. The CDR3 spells CASSLPAQSSGIGFTGELFF. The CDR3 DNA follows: TGTGCCAGCAGTTTACCGGCCCAAAGTAGCGGGATCGGTTTCACCGGGGAGCTGTTTTTT.

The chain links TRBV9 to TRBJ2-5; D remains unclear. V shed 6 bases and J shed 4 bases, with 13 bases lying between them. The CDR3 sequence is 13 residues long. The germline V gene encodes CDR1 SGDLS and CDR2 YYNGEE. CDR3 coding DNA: TGTGCCAGCAACGAGTGGGCCGGAGAGACCCAGTACTTC. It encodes CASNEWAGETQYF.

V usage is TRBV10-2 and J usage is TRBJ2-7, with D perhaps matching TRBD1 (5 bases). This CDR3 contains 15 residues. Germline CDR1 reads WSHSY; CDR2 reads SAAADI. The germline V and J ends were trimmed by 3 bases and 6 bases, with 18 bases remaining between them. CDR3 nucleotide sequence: TGCGCCAGCAGTGAATCCCAGATCTTAGGGGCCGAGCAGTACTTC. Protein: CASSESQILGAEQYF.

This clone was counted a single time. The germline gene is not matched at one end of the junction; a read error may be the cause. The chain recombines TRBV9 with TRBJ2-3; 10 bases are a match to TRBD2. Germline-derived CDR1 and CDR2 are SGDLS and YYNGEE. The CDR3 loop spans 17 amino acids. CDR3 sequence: CVSSVVRLAGAVDTQYF. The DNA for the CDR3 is TGTGTCAGCAGCGTAGTAAGGCTAGCGGGAGCGGTCGATACGCAGTATTTT.

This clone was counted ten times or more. The CDR3 DNA sequence: TGTGCCAGCAGTTACTCCCTCGCTAGCACTGAGCAGTTCTTC. Translation: CASSYSLASTEQFF. V and J are TRBV6-5 and TRBJ2-1; TRBD2 is a possible D gene (5 bases). The CDR3 length is 14 residues. Germline-derived CDR1 and CDR2 are MNHEY and SVGAGI. V was trimmed by 0 bases and J by 9 bases, leaving 12 bases between them.

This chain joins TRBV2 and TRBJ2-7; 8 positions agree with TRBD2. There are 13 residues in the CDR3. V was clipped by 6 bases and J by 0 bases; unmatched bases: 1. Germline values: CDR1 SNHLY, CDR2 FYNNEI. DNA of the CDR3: TGTGCCAGCAGCGGGGGGGCCTCCTACGAGCAGTACTTC. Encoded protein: CASSGGASYEQYF.

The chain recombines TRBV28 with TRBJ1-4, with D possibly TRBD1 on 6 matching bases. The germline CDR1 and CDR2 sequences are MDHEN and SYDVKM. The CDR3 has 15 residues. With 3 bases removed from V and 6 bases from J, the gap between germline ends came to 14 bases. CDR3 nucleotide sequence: TGTGCCAGCAGTTTGACGGGGGGCGGTGATGAAAAACTGTTTTTT. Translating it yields CASSLTGGGDEKLFF.

The DNA for the CDR3 is TGCGCCAGCAGCTTGTTGCAGGCAGGCACAGATACGCAGTATTTT. The encoded protein is CASSLLQAGTDTQYF. This chain links TRBV5-1 with TRBJ2-3; no definite D call. The CDR3 runs 15 residues. CDR1 and CDR2 (germline): SGHRS, YFSETQ. V was clipped by 1 base and J by 1 base, with 10 bases between them.

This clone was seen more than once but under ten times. The CDR3 DNA follows: TGTGCCAGCTCACCACGGCCAGGGGACAATGAGCAGTTCTTC. Its translation: CASSPRPGDNEQFF. V gene TRBV18 combines with J gene TRBJ2-1, with D perhaps matching TRBD1 (6 bases). In germline, CDR1 is KGHSH, CDR2 LQKENI. This CDR3 comprises 14 residues. Trimming took 1 base from V and 5 from J, leaving 9 bases between them.